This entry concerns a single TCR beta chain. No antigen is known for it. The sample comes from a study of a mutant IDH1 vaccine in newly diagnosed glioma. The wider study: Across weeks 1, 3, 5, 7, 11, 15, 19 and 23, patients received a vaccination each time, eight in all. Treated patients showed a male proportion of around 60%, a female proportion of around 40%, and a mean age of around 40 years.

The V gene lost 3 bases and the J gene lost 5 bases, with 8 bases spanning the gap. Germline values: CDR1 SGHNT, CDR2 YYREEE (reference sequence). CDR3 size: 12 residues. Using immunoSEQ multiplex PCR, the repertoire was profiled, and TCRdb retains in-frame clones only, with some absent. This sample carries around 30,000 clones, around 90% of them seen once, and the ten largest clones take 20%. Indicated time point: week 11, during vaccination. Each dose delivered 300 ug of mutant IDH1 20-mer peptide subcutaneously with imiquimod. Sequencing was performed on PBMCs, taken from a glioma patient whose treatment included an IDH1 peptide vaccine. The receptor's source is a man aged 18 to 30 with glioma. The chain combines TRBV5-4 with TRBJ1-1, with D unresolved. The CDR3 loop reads CASSWGGTEAFF. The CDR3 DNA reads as TGTGCCAGCAGCTGGGGTGGGACTGAAGCTTTCTTT.